These T cell receptor beta chains were read from a single sample in a study of cytomegalovirus exposure and HLA in healthy donors. The method was immunoSEQ multiplex PCR; TCRdb's version includes in-frame clones alone and lacks a portion of them. The repertoire table contains approximately 110,000 clones. The sample taken for sequencing was PBMCs. These receptors all come from a man younger than 45 in good health and CMV-seronegative. CDR3s leave out the opening cysteine and the closing phenylalanine or tryptophan.

j_call: TRBJ1-4
v_call: TRBV11-2
cdr3_aa: ASSWTGSLATNEKLF

j_call: TRBJ1-6
v_call: TRBV7-2
cdr3_aa: ASSLVGGNFNSPLH

j_call: TRBJ2-2
v_call: TRBV6-4
cdr3_aa: ASSKGATGELF

j_call: TRBJ1-6
v_call: TRBV28
cdr3_aa: ASSQETGGNNSPLH

j_call: TRBJ2-2
v_call: TRBV4-3
cdr3_aa: ASSQDTGINTGELF

j_call: TRBJ2-1
v_call: TRBV5-6
cdr3_aa: ASSLMSEPLNNEQF

j_call: TRBJ1-2
v_call: TRBV28
cdr3_aa: ASRSGQNPYGYT

j_call: TRBJ1-4
v_call: TRBV18
cdr3_aa: ASSLRTGDEKLF

j_call: TRBJ2-7
v_call: TRBV30
cdr3_aa: AWTSGTYEQY

j_call: TRBJ2-1
v_call: TRBV19
cdr3_aa: ASSRTSGSSYNEQF

j_call: TRBJ2-7
v_call: TRBV13
cdr3_aa: ASSPAGAYEQY

j_call: TRBJ1-1
v_call: TRBV2
cdr3_aa: ASTRRDRGAQHTEAF

j_call: TRBJ2-3
v_call: TRBV30
cdr3_aa: AWSVYTSRTDTQY

j_call: TRBJ2-3
v_call: TRBV6-4
cdr3_aa: ASSAQAGGSTDTQY

j_call: TRBJ2-1
v_call: TRBV7-3
cdr3_aa: ASSPGQGAYEQF

j_call: TRBJ1-4
v_call: TRBV5-1
cdr3_aa: ASSLELEGEKLF